This entry is about one T cell receptor beta chain. This sample is drawn from a study of blood T cell repertoires in COVID-19. Study at large: COVID-19 samples from acute and convalescent phases originated in the United States, Italy and Spain. PBMCs, B-cell-depleted T cells, or T cells were the source of the cDNA or gDNA that made up the material.

In the original analysis: Estimates of nucleated cell counts were drawn from the amplification of reference gene primers. The assay was immunoSEQ multiplex PCR, and TCRdb's table has in-frame clones only and misses some. V and J calls and clone size come straight from that table; D and trimming were deduced from the DNA. In the table there are about 150,000 clones, under 90% of which are singletons. V shed 1 base and J shed 2 bases, with 9 bases lying between them. The CDR3 extends over 16 amino acids. Looked up from germline, CDR1 is SEHNR and CDR2 is FQNEAQ (reference sequence). This TCR was sampled from a man aged 55-75 years with acute or convalescent COVID-19. The J gene is TRBJ1-6, the V gene TRBV7-9; no clear D gene. The sequencing sample was made of peripheral blood. The CDR3 loop reads CASSLGSIAYNSPLHF. The CDR3 DNA is TGTGCCAGCAGCTTAGGTTCCATTGCCTATAATTCACCCCTCCACTTT.